The present TCR beta chain was sequenced within a study of blood T cell repertoires in COVID-19 (dated by TCRdb to 2018 to 2021). Broadly, across the study: The collaborator samples originated in the United States, Italy and Spain and spanned the acute and convalescent phases of COVID-19. The material from the prospective study consisted of cDNA or gDNA derived from T cells, B-cell-depleted T cells, or PBMCs. Subjects who had been exposed to COVID-19, were actively infected with it, or had recovered from it provided the deeply sampled blood TCRbeta repertoires that made up the dataset. The repertoires were released in a freely available public database meant as a resource for research on the immune response to SARS-CoV-2. The samples were drawn from two sources: the first 160 participants of the ongoing ImmuneRACE study, and about 1,300 subjects contributed by 6 global collaborators. Nearly every sample came with metadata listing a de-identified subject ID, COVID-19 status, age in years and sex. HLA class I and class II types, where available, came from metadata supplied by the sample provider rather than from assay-based typing. Study-wide findings and limitations: The quantity of clinical and demographic metadata differed by source and by participant and was supplied without curation.

As concerns this clone: Its antigen specificity is not known. No quality values exist for individual bases; no much larger clone is one base distant.

The CDR3 spans 16 residues, from the cysteine through the phenylalanine. Only the CDR3 region is kept as DNA, spanning 48 bases read in frame from base 1. The V end loses 7 bases and the J end loses 6 bases, and a stretch of 22 bases separates them. As encoded in the germline V gene (reference sequence), CDR1 is LNHDA while CDR2 is SQIVND. Enrolling through a virtual design, the prospective study's participants ranged in age from roughly 18 to 90 years and lived across 20 to 25 United States geographic areas. To assign participants to cohorts, the prospective study relied on clinical history that participants themselves reported in a screening survey and a study questionnaire. Exposed participants had been in contact with someone with a PCR-confirmed or clinician-diagnosed COVID-19 case within 2 weeks of study entry. Mobile phlebotomists in the prospective study collected whole blood, serum and a nasopharyngeal or oropharyngeal swab from every participant. Additional blood draws and questionnaires over an approximately two-month period could optionally be provided by prospective study participants. Prospective study blood samples were shipped either frozen or at room temperature before DNA extraction.

TCRbeta CDR3 regions were amplified from genomic DNA using the immunoSEQ Assay, a bias-controlled multiplex PCR. The source study handled its data this way. The number of nucleated cells in each sample was estimated from the amplification of reference gene primers within the assay. To quantify the absolute abundance of each unique TCRbeta CDR3 rearrangement, sequence reads were collapsed and filtered. Productive Simpson clonality was computed per sample as the square root of Simpson's diversity index over productive rearrangements. In its TCRdb copy, this immuneACCESS table keeps in-frame sequences only and misses some clones. Where compared with another copy, unresolved V genes explain less than half of these, and the others have no known cause. The V and J calls and clone size come from that table; D and trimming were worked out from the DNA. Present in this sample are fewer than 200,000 clones, 84% of which were seen just once. Jointly, the top ten make up roughly 3.1% of the sample.

The sequencing input was PBMCs or T cells enriched from blood (not recorded which). The sequence joins TRBV19 to TRBJ1-5; the D gene is not confidently resolved. The source is a woman under 40 who had been exposed to COVID-19. The CDR3 region has the sequence CASNDAPRGGSQPQHF. The base sequence is TGTGCCAGTAATGACGCACCTAGAGGCGGTAGTCAGCCCCAGCATTTT. Full variable domain (CDR3 extended with the reference TRBV19 and TRBJ1-5 proteins): DGGITQSPKYLFRKEGQNVTLSCEQNLNHDAMYWYRQDPGQGLRLIYYSQIVNDFQKGDIAEGYSVSREKKESFPLTVTSAQKNPTAFYLCASNDAPRGGSQPQHFGDGTRLSIL.